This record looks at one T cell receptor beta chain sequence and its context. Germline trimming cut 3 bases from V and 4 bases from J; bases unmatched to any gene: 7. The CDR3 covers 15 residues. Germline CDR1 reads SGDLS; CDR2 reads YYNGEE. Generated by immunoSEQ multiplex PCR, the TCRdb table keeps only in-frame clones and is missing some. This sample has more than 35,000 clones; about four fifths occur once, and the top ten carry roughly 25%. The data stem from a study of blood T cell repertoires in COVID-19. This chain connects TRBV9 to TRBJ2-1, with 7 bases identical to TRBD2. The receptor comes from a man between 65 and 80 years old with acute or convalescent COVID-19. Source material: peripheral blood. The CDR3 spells CASSEAGVGYNEQFF. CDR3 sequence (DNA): TGTGCCAGCAGCGAGGCGGGAGTGGGATACAATGAGCAGTTCTTC.